A selection of T cell receptor beta chains follows, all from one sample in a study of OX40 agonist ivuxolimab in advanced cancers. Clones were sequenced by immunoSEQ multiplex PCR, and TCRdb holds only the in-frame ones, with some missing. The sample includes about 19,000 clones, roughly 80% of them seen just once. The specimen was CD4+ or CD8+ T cells sorted from blood, collected in a trial of the OX40 agonist ivuxolimab. The source of these receptors is an adult with an advanced solid tumor such as melanoma, head and neck, liver or kidney cancer. Both conserved end residues are part of each CDR3. Each record gives: D gene, clone size, V gene, J gene, CDR3 DNA, CDR3 protein. D genes are given only for firm matches. Expanded clones are given a class, and other clones once, few, many or no size at all.

-	-	TRBV4-1	TRBJ2-5	TGCGCCAGCAGCCAAGCAAGCCTGGGGGGAGAGACCCAGTACTTC	CASSQASLGGETQYF
TRBD2	-	TRBV27	TRBJ2-5	TGTGCCAGCAGTTTATTGGGGGGGGAAGAGACCCAGTACTTC	CASSLLGGEETQYF
TRBD1	once	TRBV5-1	TRBJ2-1	TGCGCCAGCAGCCCGTACGGGACAGGGATAAATGAGCAGTTCTTC	CASSPYGTGINEQFF
TRBD1	-	TRBV6-5	TRBJ1-1	TGTGCCAGCAGTTTTGGGACAGGTGAAGCTTTCTTT	CASSFGTGEAFF
-	few	TRBV9	TRBJ1-1	TGTGCCAGCAGCGTAGTCAGGAACACTGAAGCTTTCTTT	CASSVVRNTEAFF
TRBD1	-	TRBV6-4	TRBJ1-2	TGTGCCAGCAAACCCCCGGGACAGGGGCCCTATGGCTACACCTTC	CASKPPGQGPYGYTF
-	-	TRBV4-1	TRBJ1-2	TGCGCCAGCAGCCAAGACGAGGATGGCTACACCTTC	CASSQDEDGYTF
TRBD2	-	TRBV19	TRBJ2-2	TGTGCCAGTACCCTCTGGCGGGGGTCGGGGGAGCTGTTTTTT	CASTLWRGSGELFF
TRBD1	medium-sized	TRBV7-9	TRBJ2-2	TGTGCCAGCAGCCAAGGACAGGGCACCGGGGAGCTGTTTTTT	CASSQGQGTGELFF
-	-	TRBV25-1	TRBJ2-2	TGTGCCAGCACCTCAGGGAAGGGGAGAGTCGCCGGGGAGCTGTTTTTT	CASTSGKGRVAGELFF
-	-	TRBV28	TRBJ2-2	TGTGCCAGCAGTCAGGGGCGTCTAACCGGGGAGCTGTTTTTT	CASSQGRLTGELFF
-	-	TRBV7-2	TRBJ1-3	TGTGCCAGCAGCCCCCAGATATCGGGAAACACCATATATTTT	CASSPQISGNTIYF
-	-	TRBV28	TRBJ2-3	TGTGCCAGCCTTGGATTAATTGCAGATACGCAGTATTTT	CASLGLIADTQYF
-	-	TRBV7-9	TRBJ2-2	TGTGCCAGCAGCTCACCACAGGGGGAGCTGTTTTTT	CASSSPQGELFF
-	-	TRBV6-5	TRBJ2-2	TGTGCCAGCAGTGGCCGGGACACCGGGGAGCTGTTTTTT	CASSGRDTGELFF
TRBD2	-	TRBV25-1	TRBJ2-1	TGTGCCAGCACTTATACTAGCGGGGGTGGCGATGAGCAGTTCTTC	CASTYTSGGGDEQFF
-	once	TRBV11-2	TRBJ1-3	TGTGCCAGCAGCCCTAACTCTGGAAACACCATATATTTT	CASSPNSGNTIYF
-	-	TRBV5-6	TRBJ2-7	TGTGCCAGCAGCTACGGGACTCCTACTTCCGAGCAGTACTTC	CASSYGTPTSEQYF
-	-	TRBV30	TRBJ1-1	TGTGCCTGGAGTGGGGGGGGTATTGAAGCTTTCTTT	CAWSGGGIEAFF
TRBD1	-	TRBV13	TRBJ2-7	TGTGCCAGCAACCACAGGGGGACGTCCTACGAGCAGTACTTC	CASNHRGTSYEQYF
-	-	TRBV7-9	TRBJ2-7	TGTGCCAGCCGAAGACAGAGCTCCTACGAGCAGTACTTC	CASRRQSSYEQYF
-	-	TRBV7-3	TRBJ1-1	TGTGCCAGCAGCTTAAACGGGCGTGAAGCTTTCTTT	CASSLNGREAFF
TRBD1	once	TRBV5-1	TRBJ2-7	TGCGCCAGCAGCTTAGCGACAGGGGACAACGAGCAGTACTTC	CASSLATGDNEQYF
-	-	TRBV7-2	TRBJ2-7	TGCGCCAGCAGCCTAAGACGGGGGGCGGGCGAGCAGTACTTC	CASSLRRGAGEQYF
-	-	TRBV27	TRBJ2-1	TGTGCCAGCAGTTCAAACAGGGTCAGGGAGCAGTTCTTC	CASSSNRVREQFF
TRBD1	-	TRBV28	TRBJ1-2	TGTGCCAGCAGTTTTTCGGGACAGAATAGTTTAACTAACTATGGCTACACCTTC	CASSFSGQNSLTNYGYTF
-	-	TRBV30	TRBJ1-2	TGTGCCTGGAGTGTACAAAGCTCCTATGGCTACACCTTC	CAWSVQSSYGYTF
TRBD2	-	TRBV27	TRBJ2-2	TGTGCCAGCCGAGCTAGCGGGAGTCCCGGGGAGCTGTTTTTT	CASRASGSPGELFF
-	-	TRBV7-8	TRBJ2-2	TGTGCCAGCAGCTTCGGGGCGGGGGAGCTGTTTTTT	CASSFGAGELFF
-	few	TRBV7-2	TRBJ2-7	TGTGCCAGCAGCCAAGTGGGGGCCGACGAGCAGTACTTC	CASSQVGADEQYF
-	-	TRBV7-8	TRBJ1-1	TGTGCCAGCAGCTTAGACATTCCGGGGAACACTGAAGCTTTCTTT	CASSLDIPGNTEAFF
-	-	TRBV2	TRBJ1-5	TGTGCCAGCAGTGTTCCTCAGGGTAGTCAGCCCCAGCATTTT	CASSVPQGSQPQHF
TRBD2	-	TRBV6-1	TRBJ2-3	TGTGCCAGCAGTGCCTGGACTAGCGGGGGGGCAGATACGCAGTATTTT	CASSAWTSGGADTQYF
TRBD2	few	TRBV7-6	TRBJ2-3	TGTGCCAGCAGCTTCGCGGGGGGCACAGATACGCAGTATTTT	CASSFAGGTDTQYF
-	once	TRBV7-9	TRBJ2-7	TGTGCCAGCAGCTCCGGGAAACCCTACGAGCAGTACTTC	CASSSGKPYEQYF